Presented here are 16 T cell receptor beta chains from one specimen sequenced in a study of T-cell memory formation after mild COVID-19. From the 5' RACE reads, TCRdb called clonotypes with MiXCR, one entry per CDR3 protein. The sample contains around 300,000 distinct CDR3 sequences, roughly 13% of which appear only once. Source material: PBMCs or a T cell subset sorted from them (not recorded which). The receptors come from a man aged 18-30 years who had mild COVID-19 (a few samples of this study predate the infection). Cell type and time point are not known.

This clonotype was picked up a small number of times. DNA of the CDR3: TGTGCCAGCAGCTTGGAGGGTTTTGAGCAGTACTTC. Its translation is CASSLEGFEQYF. The V and J genes are TRBV7-8 and TRBJ2-7; possibly TRBD2 for D (6 bases). Germline CDR1 is SGHVS and CDR2 is FQNEAQ. Trimming removed 3 bases from V and 7 bases from J, with 10 bases in between. CDR3 length: 12 amino acids. The full variable domain, in which reference TRBV7-8 and TRBJ2-7 provide the parts outside the CDR3, is GAGVSQSPRYKVAKRGQDVALRCDPISGHVSLFWYQQALGQGPEFLTYFQNEAQLDKSGLPSDRFFAERPEGSVSTLKIQRTQQEDSAVYLCASSLEGFEQYFGPGTRLTVT.

This sequence joins TRBV7-6 and TRBJ2-1; 8 nucleotides agree with TRBD2. This CDR3 is built from 17 residues. The V and J ends lost 0 bases and 0 bases, in that order; junction bases with no gene match: 4. CDR1 SGHVS and CDR2 FNYEAQ come from the germline V gene. CDR3 sequence (DNA): TGTGCCAGCAGCTTAGCGAGCGGGGGAAGCTCCTACAATGAGCAGTTCTTC. Protein product: CASSLASGGSSYNEQFF.

The rearrangement joins TRBV2 to TRBJ2-1; 10 bases line up with TRBD2. J was trimmed by 6 bases and V by 9 bases; bases with no gene match: 5. Germline CDR1 is SNHLY and CDR2 is FYNNEI. The CDR3 sequence is 13 residues long. The CDR3 coding sequence is TGTGCCAGTAGGGGGACTAGCGCCAATGAGCAGTTCTTC. Amino acids: CASRGTSANEQFF.

The V and J genes are TRBV27 and TRBJ2-7; the D gene is possibly TRBD1 (6 bases). Trimming shortened V by 5 bases and J by 3 bases, and 14 bases separated the two germline ends. There are 14 residues in the CDR3. The germline V gene encodes CDR1 MNHEY and CDR2 SMNVEV (reference sequence). The CDR3 region has the DNA TGTGCCAGCAGTCCCGGGACCAGGGGCTACGAGCAGTACGTC. Translated: CASSPGTRGYEQYV.

This clonotype appeared a few times. This chain links TRBV2 with TRBJ2-3; 10 positions agree with TRBD2. The CDR3 spans 16 residues. V was clipped by 2 bases and J by 8 bases; unmatched bases: 10. Per the germline V gene, CDR1 is SNHLY and CDR2 is FYNNEI. The CDR3 nucleotides are TGTGCCAGCAGTGAACTGGTAGCGGGGGGCCAGGTTACGCAGTATTTT. Encoded protein: CASSELVAGGQVTQYF.

V and J are TRBV25-1 and TRBJ1-5; no reliable D call. CDR1 and CDR2 (germline): MGHDK, SYGVNS. The CDR3 sequence is 13 residues long. Trimming cost V 4 bases and J 0 bases, with 4 bases left between them. The CDR3 nucleotides read TGTGCCAGCAGTGTGAATAGCAATCAGCCCCAGCATTTT. Encoded protein: CASSVNSNQPQHF.

The gene calls are TRBV15 and TRBJ1-4; weak D call: TRBD1 (5 bases). From germline, CDR1 is LNHNV and CDR2 YYDKDF (reference sequence). This CDR3 is 15 amino acids long. Between the trimmed V and J ends, which lost 5 bases and 8 bases, there was a span of 18 bases. CDR3 in amino acids: CATSETRQIGEKLFF. CDR3 in DNA: TGTGCCACCAGCGAGACGAGACAGATTGGGGAAAAACTGTTTTTT.

This chain connects TRBV7-9 to TRBJ2-5; D ambiguous. The CDR3 totals 14 residues. V lost 5 bases and J 0 bases, leaving 10 bases between the germline ends. Germline CDR1 SEHNR, CDR2 FQNEAQ (reference sequence). In nucleotides, the CDR3 is TGTGCCAGCAGCAGACGACGGGACCAAGAGACCCAGTACTTC. Its translation: CASSRRRDQETQYF.

J is TRBJ2-5 and V is TRBV15; D might be TRBD1 (6 bases). The CDR3 is made up of 12 amino acids. CDR1 and CDR2 from the germline V gene are LNHNV and YYDKDF (reference sequence). The V end lost 3 bases, the J end lost 4 bases, and 6 bases lay between the germline ends. CDR3 sequence: CATSSRGETQYF. The CDR3 DNA is TGTGCCACCAGCAGCAGGGGAGAGACCCAGTACTTC.

The V and J genes are TRBV4-1 and TRBJ2-7, with a weak D call TRBD1 (5 bases). The CDR3 consists of 15 residues. The V gene lost 0 bases and the J gene lost 3 bases, with 12 bases spanning the gap. Germline V gives CDR1 MGHRA, CDR2 YSYEKL. Here the CDR3 reads CASSQDIDRLYEQYF. CDR3 nucleotide sequence: TGCGCCAGCAGCCAAGATATCGACAGACTCTACGAGCAGTACTTC.

There are many counts of this clonotype. The rearrangement uses TRBV4-3 and TRBJ2-2; D possibly corresponds to TRBD1 (6 bases). Looked up from germline, CDR1 is LGHNA and CDR2 is YSLEER. This CDR3 spans 16 amino acids. Trimming cost V 5 bases and J 5 bases, with 18 bases left between them. CDR3 in amino acids: CASSDRQVRGTGELFF. CDR3 DNA: TGCGCCAGCAGCGACCGACAGGTTCGCGGTACCGGGGAGCTGTTTTTT.

This clonotype was observed a few times. V gene TRBV9 combines with J gene TRBJ2-1, with D possibly TRBD1 on 7 matching bases. The germline gives CDR1 SGDLS, CDR2 YYNGEE. The CDR3 sequence is 15 residues long. V was clipped by 0 bases and J by 8 bases, with 15 bases between them. In nucleotides, the CDR3 is TGTGCCAGCAGCGTAGTTCAGGGGGGCCTCTATGAGCAGTTCTTC. The encoded protein is CASSVVQGGLYEQFF.

The CDR3 bases are TGTGCCAGCAGCGCGAGTGGGACCCAGTACTTC. Amino acids: CASSASGTQYF. J is TRBJ2-5 and V is TRBV9; no reliable D call. Between the trimmed V and J ends, which lost 3 bases and 7 bases, there was a span of 7 bases. Looked up from germline, CDR1 is SGDLS and CDR2 is YYNGEE. The CDR3 extends over 11 amino acids.

Ten or more counts support this clonotype. The chain links TRBV6-5 to TRBJ2-1; 7 bases agree with TRBD2. The CDR3 contains 13 residues. The V and J ends lost 1 base and 9 bases, in that order; junction bases with no gene match: 3. Germline V gene lookup returns CDR1 MNHEY and CDR2 SVGAGI. In nucleotides, the CDR3 is TGTGCCAGCAGTTACTTTCAGCGGGGTGAGCAGTTCTTC. Protein sequence: CASSYFQRGEQFF.

The sample holds many counts of this clonotype. V and J are TRBV11-2 and TRBJ2-1; tentative D call: TRBD2 (6 bases). This CDR3 comprises 11 residues. Germline CDR1 reads SGHAT; CDR2 reads FQNNGV. Trimming cost V 6 bases and J 14 bases, with 14 bases left between them. The chain's CDR3 is CASSSGGYKFF. DNA for the CDR3: TGTGCCAGCAGTTCCGGGGGTTATAAGTTCTTC.

This clonotype was observed a handful of times. The chain uses TRBV9 and TRBJ2-5, with D possibly being TRBD1 or TRBD2 (5 bases each). Looked up from germline, CDR1 is SGDLS and CDR2 is YYNGEE. With 4 bases removed from V and 4 bases from J, the gap between germline ends came to 14 bases. The length of the CDR3 is 14 residues. Written as DNA, the CDR3 is TGTGCCAGCAGCCCGAGGGGAGCTATAGAGACCCAGTACTTC. Its translation: CASSPRGAIETQYF.